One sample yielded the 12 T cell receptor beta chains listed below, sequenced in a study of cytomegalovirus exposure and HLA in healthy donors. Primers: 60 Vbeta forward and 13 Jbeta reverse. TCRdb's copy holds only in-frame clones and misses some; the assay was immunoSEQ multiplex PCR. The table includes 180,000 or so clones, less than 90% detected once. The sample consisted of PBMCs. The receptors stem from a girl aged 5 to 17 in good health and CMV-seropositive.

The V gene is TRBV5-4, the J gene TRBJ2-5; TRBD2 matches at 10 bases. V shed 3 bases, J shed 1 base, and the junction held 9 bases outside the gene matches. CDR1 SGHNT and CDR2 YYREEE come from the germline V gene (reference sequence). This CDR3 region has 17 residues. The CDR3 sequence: CASSSARRTSGQETQYF. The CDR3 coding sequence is TGTGCCAGCAGCTCCGCCAGGCGGACTAGCGGCCAAGAGACCCAGTACTTC.

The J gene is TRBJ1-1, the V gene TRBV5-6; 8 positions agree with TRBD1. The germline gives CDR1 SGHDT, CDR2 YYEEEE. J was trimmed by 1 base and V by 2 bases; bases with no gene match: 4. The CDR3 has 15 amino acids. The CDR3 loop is CASSFYDRGNTEAFF. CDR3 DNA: TGTGCCAGCAGCTTTTACGACAGGGGGAACACTGAAGCTTTCTTT.

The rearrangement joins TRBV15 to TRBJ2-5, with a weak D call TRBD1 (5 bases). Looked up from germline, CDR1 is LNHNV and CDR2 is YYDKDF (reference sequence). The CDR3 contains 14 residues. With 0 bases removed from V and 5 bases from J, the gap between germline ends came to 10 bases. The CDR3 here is CATSRDPGSETQYF. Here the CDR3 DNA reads TGTGCCACCAGCAGAGACCCAGGGTCCGAGACCCAGTACTTC. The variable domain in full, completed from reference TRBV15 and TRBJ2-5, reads DAMVIQNPRYQVTQFGKPVTLSCSQTLNHNVMYWYQQKSSQAPKLLFHYYDKDFNNEADTPDNFQSRRPNTSFCFLDIRSPGLGDTAMYLCATSRDPGSETQYFGPGTRLLVL.

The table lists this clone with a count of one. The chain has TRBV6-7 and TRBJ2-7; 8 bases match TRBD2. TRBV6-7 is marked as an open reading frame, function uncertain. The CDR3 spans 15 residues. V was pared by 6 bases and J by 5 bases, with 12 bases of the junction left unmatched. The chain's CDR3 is CASRVCGGRSDEQYF. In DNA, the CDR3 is TGTGCCAGCAGGGTTTGCGGCGGGAGGAGCGACGAGCAGTACTTC.

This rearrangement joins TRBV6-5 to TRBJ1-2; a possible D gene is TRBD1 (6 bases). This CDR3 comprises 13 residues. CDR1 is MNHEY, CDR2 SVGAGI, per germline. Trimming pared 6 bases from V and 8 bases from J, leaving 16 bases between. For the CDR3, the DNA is TGTGCCAGCAGCGCCCAGACAGGACGGGGCTACACCTTC. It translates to CASSAQTGRGYTF.

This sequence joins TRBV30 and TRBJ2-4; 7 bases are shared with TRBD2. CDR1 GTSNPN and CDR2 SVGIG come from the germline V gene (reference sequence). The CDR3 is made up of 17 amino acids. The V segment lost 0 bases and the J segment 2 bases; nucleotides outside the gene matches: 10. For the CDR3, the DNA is TGTGCCTGGAGTGTATCGCTAGCGGTTAAGTCCAAAAACATTCAGTACTTC. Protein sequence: CAWSVSLAVKSKNIQYF.

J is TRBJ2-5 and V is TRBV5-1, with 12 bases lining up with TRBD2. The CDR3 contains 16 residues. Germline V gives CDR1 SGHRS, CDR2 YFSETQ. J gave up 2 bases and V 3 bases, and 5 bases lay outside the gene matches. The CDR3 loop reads CASSSGLAGRQETQYF. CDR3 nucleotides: TGCGCCAGCAGCTCAGGACTAGCGGGAAGGCAAGAGACCCAGTACTTC.

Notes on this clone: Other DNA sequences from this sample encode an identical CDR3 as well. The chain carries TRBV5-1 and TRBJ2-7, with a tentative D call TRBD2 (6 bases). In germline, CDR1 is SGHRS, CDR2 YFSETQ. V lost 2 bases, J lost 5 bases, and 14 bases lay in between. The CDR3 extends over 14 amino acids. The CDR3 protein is CASSFTGVRDEQYF. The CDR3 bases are TGCGCCAGCAGCTTTACGGGGGTACGCGACGAGCAGTACTTC.

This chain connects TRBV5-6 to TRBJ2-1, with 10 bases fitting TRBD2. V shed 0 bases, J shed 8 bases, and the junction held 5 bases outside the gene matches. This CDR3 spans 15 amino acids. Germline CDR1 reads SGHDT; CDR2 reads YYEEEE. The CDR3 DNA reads TGTGCCAGCAGCTTGGAACTAGCGGGGTCACATGAGCAGTTCTTC. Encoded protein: CASSLELAGSHEQFF.

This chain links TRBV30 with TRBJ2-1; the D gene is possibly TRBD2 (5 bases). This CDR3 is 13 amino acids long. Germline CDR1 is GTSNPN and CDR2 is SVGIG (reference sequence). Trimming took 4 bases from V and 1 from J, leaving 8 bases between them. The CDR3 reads CAWMPGSYNEQFF. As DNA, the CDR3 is TGTGCCTGGATGCCGGGATCCTACAATGAGCAGTTCTTC.

CDR3 DNA: TGTGCCAGCAGCTTAGGGCCCCGGGGTACTGAAGCTTTCTTT. Its translation is CASSLGPRGTEAFF. V is TRBV7-2 and J is TRBJ1-1, with D hard to call. Germline CDR1 and CDR2: SGHTA and FQGNSA. V lost 1 base to trimming and J lost 5 bases, with 11 bases between them. The CDR3 length is 14 residues.

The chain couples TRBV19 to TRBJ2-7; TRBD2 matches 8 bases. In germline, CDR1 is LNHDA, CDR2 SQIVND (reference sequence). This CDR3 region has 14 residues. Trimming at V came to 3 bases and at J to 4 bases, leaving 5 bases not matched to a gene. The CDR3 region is CASSMGLGYYEQYF. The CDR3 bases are TGTGCCAGTAGTATGGGACTAGGGTATTACGAGCAGTACTTC.